This T cell receptor (beta chain) comes out of a study of T cell repertoires in cytomegalovirus infection. A single record per CDR3 protein comes from TCRdb applying MiXCR to the reads. The profile shows approximately 320,000 distinct CDR3 sequences, 9.5% of them singletons. This clonotype occurred many times. CDR3 length equals 14 residues. Germline V gene sequence: CDR1 SGHTA, CDR2 FQGNSA. V was cut by 3 bases and J by 7 bases, with 15 bases left in between. The genes are TRBV7-2 and TRBJ1-2, with D unclear. The sequenced sample consisted of PBMCs. The source of this sequence is a human donor in good health (CMV status not recorded). Some clones in this sample may be carry-over from other donors' samples. Written as DNA, the CDR3 is TGTGCCAGCAGCTTGGGGAGCCCGGGCGGTGGCTACACCTTC. It encodes CASSLGSPGGGYTF.